This is a list of T cell receptor beta chains from one sample in a study of blood T cell repertoires in COVID-19. Some clones are missing from TCRdb's copy, which holds only in-frame ones; the method was immunoSEQ multiplex PCR. The sample has tens of thousands of clones; around 83% are singletons. The specimen sequenced was peripheral blood. These TCRs come from a man in his forties or fifties with acute or convalescent COVID-19. The CDR3 runs from the conserved cysteine through the conserved F or W. Each record gives: D gene, clone size, J gene, V gene, CDR3 DNA, CDR3 protein. D genes are given only for firm matches. The size of a clone is reported for some rows only, either as once, few or many, or as a class for expanded clones.

>TRBD2|-|TRBJ2-1|TRBV19
TGTGCCAGTAGTATAAGTGGGGTCGGGGGGGCCCGCGAGCAGTTCTTC
CASSISGVGGAREQFF
>-|-|TRBJ1-2|TRBV19
TGTGCCAGTAGGGAATCGTGGACACCAAGTAGTGGCTACACCTTC
CASRESWTPSSGYTF
>TRBD1|-|TRBJ2-1|TRBV11-3
TGTGCCAGCAGCCCTGTAGGGACAGGTCTCCCCAATGAGCAGTTCTTC
CASSPVGTGLPNEQFF
>-|once|TRBJ1-1|TRBV5-4
TGTGCCAGCAGCTTACAGGGACGTATGAACACTGAAGCTTTCTTT
CASSLQGRMNTEAFF
>TRBD1|few|TRBJ1-1|TRBV7-8
TGTGCCAGCAGCTTGGTCCCGGGACAGGGTGATACTGAAGCTTTCTTT
CASSLVPGQGDTEAFF
>TRBD1|few|TRBJ1-5|TRBV27
TGTGCCAGCAGTTTTGGACCGACAGGGGGCAATAGCAATCAGCCCCAGCATTTT
CASSFGPTGGNSNQPQHF
>-|-|TRBJ1-5|TRBV19
TGTGCCAGTACCTCCCTAGGCAGCGATCAGCCCCAGCATTTT
CASTSLGSDQPQHF
>-|-|TRBJ1-2|TRBV28
TGTGCCAGCAGTGCGCCGAGGACAGACATTTATGGCTACACCTTC
CASSAPRTDIYGYTF
>-|-|TRBJ1-4|TRBV5-1
TGCGCCAGCTCCCAGGACAGTTCCCACAACCTGAATGAAAAACTGTTTTTT
CASSQDSSHNLNEKLFF
>TRBD1|-|TRBJ2-7|TRBV10-3
TGTGCCATCAGTGAACTAGGTGACAGGGGGCACGAGCAGTACTTC
CAISELGDRGHEQYF
>-|-|TRBJ2-1|TRBV11-2
TGTGCCAGCAGCCAGAAGATAAGCTCCTACAATGAGCAGTTCTTC
CASSQKISSYNEQFF
>TRBD2|-|TRBJ2-1|TRBV7-2
TGTGCCAGCAGCTCCAACTGGGCTAGCGGGAGGACCAATGAGCAGTTCTTC
CASSSNWASGRTNEQFF
>-|-|TRBJ2-5|TRBV7-9
TGTGCCAGCAGCCCCTCCCGGGGGGCGGGAGAGACCCAGTACTTC
CASSPSRGAGETQYF
>-|-|TRBJ1-2|TRBV10-3
TGTGCCATCAGTGAGTCTACATTGAGGCACACCAACTATGGCTACACCTTC
CAISESTLRHTNYGYTF
>-|-|TRBJ2-1|TRBV9
TGTGCCAGCAGCCCCGAGGGGGTGAGCTCCTACAATGAGCAGTTCTTC
CASSPEGVSSYNEQFF
>-|-|TRBJ1-2|TRBV19
TGTGCCAGTAGGATACCCCAGGGATACTATGGCTACACCTTC
CASRIPQGYYGYTF
>TRBD1|-|TRBJ1-4|TRBV6-1
TGTGCCAGCAGTCAAAACAGGGGGACGAATGAAAAACTGTTTTTT
CASSQNRGTNEKLFF
>-|-|TRBJ1-2|TRBV5-4
TGTGCCAGCAGCTTGGAACAGTCCTATGGCTACACCTTC
CASSLEQSYGYTF
>TRBD2|-|TRBJ2-2|TRBV28
TGTGCCAACCAAAGGGCGGGAGGAGGCGCCGGGGAGCTGTTTTTT
CANQRAGGGAGELFF
>TRBD1|few|TRBJ2-7|TRBV28
TGTGCCAGCAGATCGGGACAGCACTACGAGCAGTACTTC
CASRSGQHYEQYF
>-|-|TRBJ1-5|TRBV13
TGTGCCAGCAGCTTGGACCCGGGGCAGCCCCAGCATTTT
CASSLDPGQPQHF
>-|once|TRBJ2-7|TRBV24-1
TGTGCCACCAGTGATGGGGGGGCAGGCGTGCAGTACTTC
CATSDGGAGVQYF
>TRBD2|once|TRBJ2-3|TRBV4-1
TGCGCCAGCAGCCAAGATAAAGGGCTAGCGGGAGGCACAGATACGCAGTATTTT
CASSQDKGLAGGTDTQYF
>-|-|TRBJ2-7|TRBV11-3
TGTGCCAGCAGCTTTAACGAGGGATACGAGCAGTACTTC
CASSFNEGYEQYF
>TRBD1|-|TRBJ2-7|TRBV4-2
TGTGCCAGCAGCTCCCGGGACAGGGGCGACGAGCAGTACTTC
CASSSRDRGDEQYF
>-|once|TRBJ2-7|TRBV5-6
TGTGCCAGTATACCGAGGGGAGGAGTTGGGGACGAGCAGTACTTC
CASIPRGGVGDEQYF
>-|-|TRBJ1-5|TRBV7-2
TGTGCCAGCAGCCAGGATTCGAGCAATCAGCCCCAGCATTTT
CASSQDSSNQPQHF
>-|-|TRBJ1-1|TRBV3-1/TRBV3-2
TGTGCCAGCAGTCTCAGTGGGCTGAACACTGAAGCTTTCTTT
CASSLSGLNTEAFF
>TRBD2|-|TRBJ2-1|TRBV4-3
TGCGCCAGCAGCCAAGATGGCACTAGCGGGGGGAATGAGCAGTTCTTC
CASSQDGTSGGNEQFF
>TRBD2|-|TRBJ2-1|TRBV10-3
TGTGCCACCAGGCCGGGACTAGCGGGAGGGAGCTCCTACAATGAGCAGTTCTTC
CATRPGLAGGSSYNEQFF
>TRBD2|-|TRBJ2-3|TRBV6-4
TGTGCCAGCAGTGAATCTAGCGGGGGGGCAGATACGCAGTATTTT
CASSESSGGADTQYF
>-|-|TRBJ1-6|TRBV24-1
TGTGCCACCATTTTGAGGAGCTCCTATAATTCACCCCTCCACTTT
CATILRSSYNSPLHF
>-|-|TRBJ2-1|TRBV5-1
TGCGCCAGCAGCTCGGACAGCTACAATGAGCAGTTCTTC
CASSSDSYNEQFF
>TRBD2|once|TRBJ2-1|TRBV10-3
TGTGCCATCGAGGCAGCGGGCGGGAGGGAAAATGAGCAGTTCTTC
CAIEAAGGRENEQFF
>-|-|TRBJ1-1|TRBV9
TGTGCCAGCAGCGTAGCGGGGGACACTGAAGCTTTCTTT
CASSVAGDTEAFF
>TRBD1|-|TRBJ1-2|TRBV13
TGTGCCAGCAGCTTAGAGGGAACGACAGGGTATGGCTACACCTTC
CASSLEGTTGYGYTF
>-|-|TRBJ1-2|TRBV10-2
TGCGCCAGCAGTGACTCCTATGGCTACACCTTC
CASSDSYGYTF
>-|-|TRBJ1-2|TRBV28
TGTGCTTTAGGCAGGGGACACTATGGCTACACCTTC
CALGRGHYGYTF
>TRBD1|-|TRBJ1-5|TRBV27
TGTGCCAGCAAATCCCAGGGGGCTATAATTCAGCCCCAGCATTTT
CASKSQGAIIQPQHF
>-|-|TRBJ2-7|TRBV6-2/TRBV6-3
TGTGCCAGCAGTTACAAGCACGAGCAGTACTTC
CASSYKHEQYF
>-|-|TRBJ2-3|TRBV5-1
TGCGCCAGCAGCTTGGTGGCCCTCGATACGCAGTATTTT
CASSLVALDTQYF
>-|-|TRBJ2-1|TRBV5-6
TGTGCCAGCAGCTACACCTACAATGAGCAGTTCTTC
CASSYTYNEQFF
>TRBD2|few|TRBJ2-7|TRBV24-1
TGTGCCACCAGTGACCGGGACTACTACGAGCAGTACTTC
CATSDRDYYEQYF
>-|-|TRBJ2-4|TRBV28
TGTGTCCCGCGCCCGCGATCGAGGAGAAACATTCAGTACTTC
CVPRPRSRRNIQYF
>-|-|TRBJ2-5|TRBV7-8
TGTGCCAGCAGCCGTAGCGGTATAGGAGAGACCCAGTACTTC
CASSRSGIGETQYF
>TRBD1|-|TRBJ1-5|TRBV6-1
TGTGCCAGCAGTGATCTGGACAGGGCGGTTCAGCCCCAGCATTTT
CASSDLDRAVQPQHF
>TRBD1|-|TRBJ2-4|TRBV7-2
TGTGCCAGCAGCTATAGGGGGACAGGACCCAAAAACATTCAGTACTTC
CASSYRGTGPKNIQYF
>TRBD2|-|TRBJ2-3|TRBV9
TGTGCCAGCAGCCTTAGCGGGAGCACAGATACGCAGTATTTT
CASSLSGSTDTQYF
>-|-|TRBJ1-4|TRBV14
TGTGCCAGCAGCAAAAGACAGGCGGCAACTAATGAAAAACTGTTTTTT
CASSKRQAATNEKLFF
>TRBD2|few|TRBJ2-7|TRBV18
TGTGCCAGCTCACCGTATGGGGACGGGGGGGCCTACGAGCAGTACTTC
CASSPYGDGGAYEQYF
>-|-|TRBJ2-7|TRBV4-1
TGCGCCAGCAGCCAAGACGGGAGTACCCACGAGCAGTACTTC
CASSQDGSTHEQYF
>TRBD1|-|TRBJ2-7|TRBV18
TGTGCCAGCTCACAGGGGGCGCAGGACGAGCAGTACTTC
CASSQGAQDEQYF
>-|-|TRBJ1-5|TRBV27
TGTGCCAGCAGTCAGGTTTATGCTGTCGGCCAGCCCCAGCATTTT
CASSQVYAVGQPQHF
>-|-|TRBJ1-1|TRBV5-5
TGTGCCAGCAGCCTGACCCCCGGGGTGAACACTGAAGCTTTCTTT
CASSLTPGVNTEAFF
>-|-|TRBJ2-4|TRBV6-6
TGTGCCGTATTCGTTGTCAGGGGGGCCCAGTACTTC
CAVFVVRGAQYF
>TRBD1|-|TRBJ1-6|TRBV19
TGTGCCAGTAGTCCTTGGGACAGGAGTTCACCCCTCCACTTT
CASSPWDRSSPLHF
>-|many|TRBJ2-7|TRBV7-6
TGTGCCAGCAGCTTAGAGAGGGCAAGTTTTTCCGAGCAGTACTTC
CASSLERASFSEQYF
>-|-|TRBJ1-2|TRBV6-5
TGTGCCAGCAGCGACCCCGGGGGGGGTGGCTACACCTTC
CASSDPGGGGYTF
>-|-|TRBJ1-4|TRBV19
TGTGCCAGTAGTATCGGCGACTCCGGCAGTGAAAAACTGTTTTTT
CASSIGDSGSEKLFF
>TRBD1|-|TRBJ2-3|TRBV7-2
TGTGCCAGCAGCTTAGACAGGGGCCCCACAGATACGCAGTATTTT
CASSLDRGPTDTQYF